This TCR beta chain was sequenced for a study of T cells after yellow fever vaccination. Study outcomes and limitations: Peak timing came faster in the weaker secondary response, day 5 versus 15. Clonotypes appearing in both CD4 and CD8 compartments existed, and their share was small. Post-booster samples contained most primary-vaccination clones (about 96% CD4, almost 90% CD8).

Production of TCR cDNA was by 5'RACE template switching, which also added a universal primer site and UMIs. TCRdb reprocessed the 5' RACE reads via MiXCR and lists one record per CDR3 protein. The table records about 320,000 distinct CDR3 sequences, about 10% of them present only once. The CDR3 has 15 amino acids. Germline CDR1 reads MNHEY; CDR2 reads SMNVEV (reference sequence). With respect to this clonotype: Its specificity is unknown. At one of its ends the junction is not consistent with the germline gene, which may arise from a read error.

The sequence derives from a young man who received the YFV17D yellow fever vaccine. The sample consisted of CD4+ T cells sorted from PBMCs, taken 45 days after the yellow fever booster vaccination. The rearrangement joins TRBV27 to TRBJ1-6, with D possibly being TRBD1 (5 bases). CDR3 sequence reads: CASSSPFGGNSPLHF. In DNA, the CDR3 is TGCGCCAGCAGTTCGCCCTTTGGGGGAAATTCACCCCTCCACTTT.